These 24 T cell receptor beta chains came from one sample sequenced in a study of blood T cell repertoires in COVID-19. Assay: immunoSEQ multiplex PCR; the TCRdb copy retains only in-frame clones and omits some. The sample has 65,000 to 95,000 clones, about 88% seen once. The source material was peripheral blood. The receptors stem from a man between 65 and 85 years old with active or convalescent COVID-19.

The V gene is TRBV9, the J gene TRBJ2-3; tentatively, D is TRBD1 (6 bases). V gave up 5 bases and J gave up 8 bases, with 18 bases separating them. Per germline, CDR1 SGDLS and CDR2 YYNGEE. The CDR3 runs 14 residues. The CDR3 sequence: CASSWTQGIGTQYF. The CDR3 DNA reads TGTGCCAGCAGTTGGACCCAGGGGATTGGTACGCAGTATTTT.

V and J are TRBV19 and TRBJ1-2; D perhaps matches TRBD1 (6 bases). There are 16 residues in the CDR3. Trimming cost V 1 base and J 4 bases, with 16 bases left between them. The V gene's germline CDR1 is LNHDA and CDR2 SQIVND (reference sequence). CDR3 sequence: CASSIAGQSSGYGYTF. Written as DNA, the CDR3 is TGTGCCAGTAGTATAGCGGGACAAAGTTCGGGCTATGGCTACACCTTC.

The chain links TRBV5-4 to TRBJ1-4; possibly TRBD1 for D (6 bases). V was pared by 0 bases and J by 6 bases, with 9 bases between. This CDR3 contains 14 residues. Germline V gene data show CDR1 as SGHNT and CDR2 as YYREEE (reference sequence). The CDR3, as DNA: TGTGCCAGCAGCTTGGAGGCAGGGGATGAAAAACTGTTTTTT. Translation: CASSLEAGDEKLFF.

This clone was found a few times. The chain combines TRBV5-1 with TRBJ1-5, with D uncertain. CDR3 length: 13 residues. The V gene's germline CDR1 is SGHRS and CDR2 YFSETQ. The V gene lost 4 bases and the J gene lost 7 bases, with 12 bases spanning the gap. The CDR3 sequence is CASSPGFEQPQHF. The CDR3 nucleotides read TGCGCCAGCAGCCCGGGTTTCGAACAGCCCCAGCATTTT.

The chain links TRBV7-2 to TRBJ2-7; 11 bases match TRBD2. V gave up 1 base and J gave up 3 bases; unmatched junction bases: 5. CDR3 length: 16 amino acids. Germline V gene lookup returns CDR1 SGHTA and CDR2 FQGNSA. CDR3 sequence reads: CASSLVGGTSGYEQYF. Here the CDR3 DNA reads TGTGCCAGCAGCTTAGTAGGAGGGACTAGCGGCTACGAGCAGTACTTC.

This clone came up once. The gene calls are TRBV21-1 and TRBJ1-1; the table's D call of TRBD1 was not tested on the DNA. TRBV21-1 is a recognized pseudogene. The CDR3 is 15 amino acids. The CDR3 nucleotides read TGTGCCAGCAGCAAAGTTCCAGTATCCCACACTGAAGCTTTCTTT. Encoded protein: CASSKVPVSHTEAFF.

This sequence joins TRBV5-1 and TRBJ2-5; the match to TRBD2 covers 13 bases. CDR1 and CDR2 from the germline V gene are SGHRS and YFSETQ. There are 16 residues in the CDR3. V gave up 1 base and J gave up 4 bases; unmatched junction bases: 4. In DNA form, the CDR3 reads TGCGCCAGCAGCTTGTCAACTAGCGGGAGGGGAGAGACCCAGTACTTC. Translated, it gives CASSLSTSGRGETQYF.

J is TRBJ1-3 and V is TRBV18; 7 bases map to TRBD1. The germline V gene has CDR1 KGHSH and CDR2 LQKENI. The trim removed 2 bases at V and 8 bases at J, leaving 9 bases unmatched. The CDR3 loop spans 15 amino acids. The CDR3 reads CASSPSPPGTDTIYF. The CDR3 DNA reads TGTGCCAGCTCACCATCGCCCCCAGGGACAGACACCATATATTTT.

The rearrangement links TRBV19 to TRBJ2-5; D is perhaps TRBD1 (5 bases). This CDR3 region has 13 residues. V was pared by 7 bases and J by 4 bases, with 13 bases between. The germline gives CDR1 LNHDA, CDR2 SQIVND (reference sequence). The CDR3 loop is CASKGWDGETQYF. The CDR3 bases are TGTGCCAGTAAGGGGTGGGATGGAGAGACCCAGTACTTC. The full variable domain, rest sourced from reference TRBV19 and TRBJ2-5, is DGGITQSPKYLFRKEGQNVTLSCEQNLNHDAMYWYRQDPGQGLRLIYYSQIVNDFQKGDIAEGYSVSREKKESFPLTVTSAQKNPTAFYLCASKGWDGETQYFGPGTRLLVL.

This rearrangement joins TRBV19 to TRBJ1-2; tentatively, D is TRBD1 (6 bases). CDR1 is LNHDA and CDR2 is SQIVND in the germline V gene (reference sequence). Trimming shortened V by 3 bases and J by 5 bases, and 13 bases separated the two germline ends. The CDR3 loop spans 14 amino acids. CDR3 nucleotides: TGTGCCAGTAGTATTTCCGTCGGGACATATGGCTACACCTTC. Protein product: CASSISVGTYGYTF.

V usage is TRBV28 and J usage is TRBJ2-7; D gene ambiguous. Trimming removed 2 bases at V and 2 bases at J, with 4 bases between. CDR3 length equals 12 residues. Per the germline V gene, CDR1 is MDHEN and CDR2 is SYDVKM. The CDR3 reads CASSLEAYEQYF. The DNA for the CDR3 is TGTGCCAGCAGTTTAGAGGCCTACGAGCAGTACTTC.

The chain recombines TRBV15 with TRBJ1-6; 9 nucleotides align to TRBD1. CDR3 size: 15 residues. Losses at the gene ends were 0 bases for V and 9 bases for J; bases not matched to a gene: 3. In germline, CDR1 is LNHNV, CDR2 YYDKDF (reference sequence). CDR3 in DNA: TGTGCCACCAGCAGAGAAGGGACAGGGTCTTCACCCCTCCACTTT. Its translation: CATSREGTGSSPLHF.

V is TRBV2 and J is TRBJ2-2; 9 bases are a match to TRBD1. This CDR3 comprises 16 residues. V lost 5 bases to trimming and J lost 4 bases; unmatched junction nucleotides: 8. CDR1 is SNHLY, CDR2 FYNNEI, per germline. CDR3 loop: CASSQLGQGRTGELFF. CDR3 bases: TGTGCCAGCAGTCAGTTGGGACAGGGACGCACCGGGGAGCTGTTTTTT.

The gene calls are TRBV5-1 and TRBJ1-1; 7 bases align to TRBD1. Germline CDR1 SGHRS, CDR2 YFSETQ. The CDR3 runs 16 residues. J was trimmed by 1 base and V by 4 bases; bases with no gene match: 10. The CDR3 nucleotides are TGCGCCAGCAGCCCACGGACAGGCACCCAGAACACTGAAGCTTTCTTT. The encoded protein is CASSPRTGTQNTEAFF.

This clone was found once. The chain recombines TRBV24-1 with TRBJ2-6; 8 bases are a match to TRBD1. This CDR3 is 19 amino acids long. The J segment lost 1 base and the V segment lost 7 bases, leaving 14 bases of the junction unmatched. CDR1 KGHDR and CDR2 SFDVKD come from the germline V gene. The CDR3 reads CATSPHPPGGSSGANVLTF. The CDR3 DNA follows: TGTGCCACCAGCCCTCACCCCCCAGGGGGCAGTTCTGGGGCCAACGTCCTGACTTTC.

The chain employs TRBV6-5 and TRBJ2-1; 8 bases match TRBD2. V lost 6 bases, J lost 4 bases, and 8 bases stayed unmatched. Germline lookup yields CDR1 MNHEY and CDR2 SVGAGI. The CDR3 is 15 residues long. CDR3 nucleotides: TGTGCCAGCAGGCTAACTAGCGGAGCTTACAATGAGCAGTTCTTC. It yields the protein CASRLTSGAYNEQFF.

CDR3 sequence: CASSFFPAGADTQYF. CDR3 DNA: TGTGCCAGCAGCTTTTTTCCAGCGGGAGCAGATACGCAGTATTTT. The chain joins TRBV5-4 to TRBJ2-3; 8 positions match TRBD2. V gave up 2 bases and J gave up 4 bases; unmatched junction bases: 6. The germline gives CDR1 SGHNT, CDR2 YYREEE (reference sequence). The CDR3 has 15 amino acids.

The chain has TRBV19 and TRBJ1-6, with 8 nucleotides matching TRBD1. Trimming at V came to 6 bases and at J to 6 bases, leaving 7 bases not matched to a gene. Germline values: CDR1 LNHDA, CDR2 SQIVND (reference sequence). The CDR3 sequence is 15 residues long. In DNA, the CDR3 is TGTGCCAGTAGCCGTGGACAGGGTTTTAATTCACCCCTCCACTTT. Translating it yields CASSRGQGFNSPLHF.

This chain links TRBV28 with TRBJ1-2, with D maybe TRBD1 (6 bases). CDR1 is MDHEN, CDR2 SYDVKM, per germline. The CDR3 is 15 amino acids. V lost 8 bases, J lost 2 bases, and 18 bases lay in between. In nucleotides, the CDR3 is TGTGCCAGCCTGGGCGGGGGCCCGCACAACTATGGCTACACCTTC. Encoded protein: CASLGGGPHNYGYTF.

J is TRBJ2-2 and V is TRBV19, with 8 bases fitting TRBD1. Trimming cost V 3 bases and J 4 bases; bases outside gene matches: 10. The CDR3 totals 17 residues. Germline assignment: CDR1 LNHDA and CDR2 SQIVND (reference sequence). Written as DNA, the CDR3 is TGTGCCAGTAGTATGTATCAGGGGGCGCGGGCCACCGGGGAGCTGTTTTTT. Amino acid sequence: CASSMYQGARATGELFF.

There are a few counts of this clone. The chain uses TRBV4-1 and TRBJ2-7; TRBD2 matches 7 bases. Germline values: CDR1 MGHRA, CDR2 YSYEKL. This CDR3 has 14 residues. Trimming at V came to 1 base and at J to 5 bases, leaving 5 bases not matched to a gene. The CDR3 DNA reads TGCGCCAGCAGCCAAGGACTAGCACGCGACGAGCAGTACTTC. Translating gives CASSQGLARDEQYF.

The chain uses TRBV12-3 or TRBV12-4 and TRBJ2-3; D ambiguous. The CDR3 has 11 residues. V was cut by 6 bases and J by 5 bases, with 6 bases left in between. The CDR3 DNA reads as TGTGCCAGCAGCTATAAAGATACGCAGTATTTT. This gives the protein CASSYKDTQYF.

CDR3 protein: CASSLGTSFYNEQFF. CDR3 nucleotide sequence: TGCGCCAGCAGCTTGGGGACTAGCTTCTACAATGAGCAGTTCTTC. This chain connects TRBV5-1 to TRBJ2-1; 8 nucleotides line up with TRBD2. This CDR3 is 15 amino acids long. The germline V gene has CDR1 SGHRS and CDR2 YFSETQ. The trim removed 0 bases at V and 3 bases at J, leaving 2 bases unmatched.

The chain uses TRBV5-6 and TRBJ2-7, with D possibly being TRBD1 (6 bases). Germline V gene lookup returns CDR1 SGHDT and CDR2 YYEEEE. V gave up 4 bases and J gave up 3 bases, with 17 bases separating them. The CDR3 totals 15 residues. In DNA form, the CDR3 reads TGTGCCAGCAGCCCCTCGCCAGGGGATCGCTACGAGCAGTACTTC. Residues: CASSPSPGDRYEQYF. Looking up the rest from reference TRBV5-6 and TRBJ2-7 gives the full variable domain: DAGVTQSPTHLIKTRGQQVTLRCSPKSGHDTVSWYQQALGQGPQFIFQYYEEEERQRGNFPDRFSGHQFPNYSSELNVNALLLGDSALYLCASSPSPGDRYEQYFGPGTRLTVT.